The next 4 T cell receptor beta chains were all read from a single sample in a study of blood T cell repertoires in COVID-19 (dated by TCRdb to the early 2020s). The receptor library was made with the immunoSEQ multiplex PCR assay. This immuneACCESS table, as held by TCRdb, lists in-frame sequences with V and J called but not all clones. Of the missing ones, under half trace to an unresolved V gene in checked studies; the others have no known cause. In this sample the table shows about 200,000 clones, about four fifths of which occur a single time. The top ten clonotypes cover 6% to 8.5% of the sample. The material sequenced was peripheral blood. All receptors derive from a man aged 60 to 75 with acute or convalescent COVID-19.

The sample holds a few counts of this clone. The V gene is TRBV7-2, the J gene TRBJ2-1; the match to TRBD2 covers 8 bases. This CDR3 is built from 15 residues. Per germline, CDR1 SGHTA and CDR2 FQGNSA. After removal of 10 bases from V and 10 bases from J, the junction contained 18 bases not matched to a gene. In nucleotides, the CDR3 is TGTGCCACCCTTCGGATTAGCGGGGCCCTCGGAGAGCAGTTCTTC. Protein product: CATLRISGALGEQFF. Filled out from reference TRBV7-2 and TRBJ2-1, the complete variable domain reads GAGVSQSPSNKVTEKGKDVELRCDPISGHTALYWYRQSLGQGLEFLIYFQGNSAPDKSGLPSDRFSAERTGGSVSTLTIQRTQQEDSAVYLCATLRISGALGEQFFGPGTRLTVL.

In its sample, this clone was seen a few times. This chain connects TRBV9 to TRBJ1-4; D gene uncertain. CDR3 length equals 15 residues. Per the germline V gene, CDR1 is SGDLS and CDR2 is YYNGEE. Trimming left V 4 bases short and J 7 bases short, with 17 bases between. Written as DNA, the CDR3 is TGTGCCAGCAGCCCCCAAAGTGAACTAGGTGAAAAACTGTTTTTT. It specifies CASSPQSELGEKLFF.

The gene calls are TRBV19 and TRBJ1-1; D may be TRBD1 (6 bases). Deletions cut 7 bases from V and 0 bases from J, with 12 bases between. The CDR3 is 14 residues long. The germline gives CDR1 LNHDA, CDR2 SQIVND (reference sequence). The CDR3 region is CASKPGQLNTEAFF. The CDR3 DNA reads TGTGCCAGTAAACCCGGACAGTTGAACACTGAAGCTTTCTTT.

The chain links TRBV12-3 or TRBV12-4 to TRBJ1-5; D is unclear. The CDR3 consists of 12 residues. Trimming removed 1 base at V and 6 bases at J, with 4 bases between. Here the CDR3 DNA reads TGTGCCAGCAGTTTAGGAGGTCAGCCCCAGCATTTT. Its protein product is CASSLGGQPQHF.